This passage covers 4 T cell receptor beta chains from one sample sequenced in a study of cytomegalovirus exposure and HLA in healthy donors. The PCR contained 60 Vbeta and 13 Jbeta primers. Repertoires were generated with immunoSEQ multiplex PCR, while TCRdb's copy carries only in-frame clones and drops some. The data contain 100,000 to 150,000 clones, 77% of them singletons. Sequencing used PBMCs. These receptors originate from a woman aged 40 to 50 in good health and CMV-seropositive.

The V call is TRBV4-1, the J call TRBJ2-1; 13 bases align to TRBD2. CDR1 MGHRA and CDR2 YSYEKL come from the germline V gene. V lost 3 bases to trimming and J lost 6 bases; unmatched junction nucleotides: 11. CDR3 length: 18 residues. The CDR3 nucleotides are TGCGCCAGCAGCCACCCGCTACTAGCGGGAGGGCCTTTCAATGAGCAGTTCTTC. It yields the protein CASSHPLLAGGPFNEQFF.

V gene TRBV19 combines with J gene TRBJ2-7, with D hard to call. V was shortened by 2 bases and J by 3 bases, with 8 bases between the two germline ends. Germline assignment: CDR1 LNHDA and CDR2 SQIVND (reference sequence). CDR3 size: 13 residues. In nucleotides, the CDR3 is TGTGCCAGTAGTATAACACAGTTCTACGAGCAGTACTTC. Protein: CASSITQFYEQYF.

The J gene is TRBJ2-5, the V gene TRBV18, with D possibly being TRBD1 (5 bases). The CDR3 sequence is 16 residues long. The germline V gene encodes CDR1 KGHSH and CDR2 LQKENI. Trimming took 0 bases from V and 2 from J, leaving 13 bases between them. In DNA form, the CDR3 reads TGTGCCAGCTCACCACCGAGTAGGGGCGTGCAAGAGACCCAGTACTTC. This translates into CASSPPSRGVQETQYF.

V and J are TRBV5-5 and TRBJ2-3; 8 nucleotides agree with TRBD1. Per the germline V gene, CDR1 is SGHKS and CDR2 is YYEKEE (reference sequence). V dropped 2 bases and J dropped 2; count of bases not matched to a gene: 7. CDR3 length: 16 residues. This CDR3 reads CASSFPDREDTDTQYF. The CDR3 region has the DNA TGTGCCAGCAGCTTCCCGGACAGGGAGGACACAGATACGCAGTATTTT.